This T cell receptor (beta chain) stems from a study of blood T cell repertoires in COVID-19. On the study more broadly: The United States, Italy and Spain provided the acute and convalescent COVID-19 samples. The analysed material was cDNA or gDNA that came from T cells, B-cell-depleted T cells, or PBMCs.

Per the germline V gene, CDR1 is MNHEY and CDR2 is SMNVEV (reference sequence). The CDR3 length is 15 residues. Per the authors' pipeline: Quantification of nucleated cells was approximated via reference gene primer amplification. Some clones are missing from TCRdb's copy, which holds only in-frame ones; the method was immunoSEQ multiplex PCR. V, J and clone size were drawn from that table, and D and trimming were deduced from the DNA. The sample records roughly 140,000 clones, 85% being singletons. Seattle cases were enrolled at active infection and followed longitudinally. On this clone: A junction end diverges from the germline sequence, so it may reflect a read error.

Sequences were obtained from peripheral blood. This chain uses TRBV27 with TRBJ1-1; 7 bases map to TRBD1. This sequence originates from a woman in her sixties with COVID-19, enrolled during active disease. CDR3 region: CTSSSIDRVDTEAFF. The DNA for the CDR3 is TGTACCAGCAGTTCTATCGACAGGGTGGACACTGAAGCTTTCTTT.